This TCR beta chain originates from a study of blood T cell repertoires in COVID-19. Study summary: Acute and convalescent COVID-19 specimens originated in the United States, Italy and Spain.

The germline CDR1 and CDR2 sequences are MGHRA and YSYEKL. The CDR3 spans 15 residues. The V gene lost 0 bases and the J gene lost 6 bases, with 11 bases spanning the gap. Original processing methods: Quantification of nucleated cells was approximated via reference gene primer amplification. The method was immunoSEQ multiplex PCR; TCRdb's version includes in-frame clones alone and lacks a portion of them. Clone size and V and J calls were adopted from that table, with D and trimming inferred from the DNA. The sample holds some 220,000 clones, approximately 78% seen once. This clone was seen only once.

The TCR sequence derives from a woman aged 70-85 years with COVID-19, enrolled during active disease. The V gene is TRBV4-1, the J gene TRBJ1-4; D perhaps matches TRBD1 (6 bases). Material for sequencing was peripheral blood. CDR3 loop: CASSQEQGWDEKLFF. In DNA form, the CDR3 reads TGCGCCAGCAGCCAAGAACAGGGCTGGGATGAAAAACTGTTTTTT.